Below, one T cell receptor beta chain is given with its context. Its antigen is still unknown. Per-base qualities were not stored, and no clone one base away is much larger. These data originate in a study of T cell repertoires in cytomegalovirus infection (dated by TCRdb to the late 2010s). Concerning the study at large: Alongside well-studied HLA-B-restricted epitopes, the peptide stimulations were aimed at recently identified HLA-C-restricted CMV epitopes, whose presentation resists viral immunomodulation. The HLA type of each donor mattered for the analysis, because public TCR beta signatures pointed to carriage of CMV infection along with the matching HLA type.

General conclusions and limits of the study: Cumulative frequency of public TCR beta family members discriminated carriers of CMV infection plus the relevant HLA type in this cohort and an independent approximately 370-donor cohort. In the ex vivo response, HLA-C-restricted CMV-specific TCR beta clonotypes were dominant, and in two of eight donors the single most frequent clonotype came from this HLA-C-restricted group.

The sample's treatment or condition, from its label and the paper: in vitro stimulation with specific CMV peptide epitopes to enrich CMV-specific T cells. Sequenced using an Illumina HiSeq 1500. Using fastp at Q25 and MiXCR, TCRdb reprocessed the public reads and kept productive beta chains. Each CDR3 protein appears once, grouped with its most common genes and DNA. This sample lists 830,000 or so distinct CDR3 sequences; about 31% were detected once. Around 11% of the sample is in the top ten clones. Between the V and J ends, shortened by 1 base and 8 bases respectively, the junction contains 13 bases. The CDR3 covers 14 residues, taking in both the cysteine and the phenylalanine. Only the CDR3 region is kept as DNA, spanning 42 bases read in frame from base 1. CDR1 MNHEY and CDR2 SVGAGI are derived from the germline V gene.

The clonotype was recovered from a human donor in good health (CMV status not recorded). Some clones in this sample may be carry-over from other donors' samples. The material sequenced was cultured CD8+ T cells from PBMCs, taken from culture after CMV antigen stimulation. The chain links TRBV6-5 with TRBJ2-3; the D gene identity is not certain. CDR3 reads: CASSYFPTRGTQYF. The DNA sequence is given as TGTGCCAGCAGTTACTTCCCTACCCGAGGTACGCAGTATTTT.